This T cell receptor beta chain was profiled in a study of vaccination effects on CD4 cells after COVID-19. For the study at large: The vaccine given was either BNT162b2 or mRNA-1273, in two doses.

This clone was counted a single time. The target antigen is unknown. Study-level points and caveats: By a late point after vaccination, infection- and vaccine-induced clones had shrunk markedly through clonal contraction.

Peptide-pool stimulation followed by sequencing identified expanded antigen-specific CD4+ clonotypes in the ViraFEST assay. Subsequent to a culture period of about nine days, CD4+ T cells were isolated. None of these healthy vaccinees had been infected with SARS-CoV-2 before vaccination. Researchers swapped half the medium for IL-2 medium on both days 3 and 7. Trimming stripped 4 bases from V and 1 base from J, with 13 bases between. The CDR3 has 15 amino acids. The germline gives CDR1 LNHDA, CDR2 SQIVND (reference sequence). Profiled with immunoSEQ multiplex PCR; TCRdb holds only in-frame clones, not every one. The sample consists of around 63,000 clones, 60% to 80% of them appearing once.

The chain employs TRBV19 and TRBJ2-5, with D possibly being TRBD2 (6 bases). The TCR sequence derives from a human donor who received a COVID-19 vaccine. Source: CD4+ T cells from PBMCs cultured with HCoV-OC43 spike peptides, taken before COVID-19 vaccination. The subset: HCoV-OC43 spike overlapping peptide pool stimulation. CDR3 nucleotide sequence: TGTGCCAGTAGTACCCGACGGGGGACCCAAGAGACCCAGTACTTC. Translating it yields CASSTRRGTQETQYF.